These T cell receptor beta chains were read from a single sample in a study of identical twins. Each CDR3 protein gets one entry after TCRdb re-called the 5' RACE reads with MiXCR. The sample gives around 280,000 distinct CDR3 sequences, under 9.5% of which show up once; roughly 2.1% is in the top ten. These data are also associated with another study on yellow fever vaccine responses in identical twins.

Specimen: memory (CD45RO+) T cells sorted from blood. Every receptor here comes from a young woman in good health. Both conserved end residues are part of each CDR3. D genes are given only for firm matches. Clone size, where shown, is once, few, many, or a class for clones that have expanded.

abundance: few; d_gene: TRBD1; j_gene: TRBJ2-7; v_gene: TRBV15; CDR3aa: CATSRGKGQDSLRAEQYF; CDR3nt: TGTGCCACCAGCAGGGGAAAAGGACAGGACTCCCTAAGGGCCGAGCAGTACTTC
abundance: few; d_gene: TRBD1; j_gene: TRBJ2-5; v_gene: TRBV9; CDR3aa: CASSIRNTGTGRETQYF; CDR3nt: TGTGCCAGCAGTATCCGAAATACCGGGACAGGGAGAGAGACCCAGTACTTC
abundance: NA; d_gene: NA; j_gene: TRBJ2-3; v_gene: TRBV7-8; CDR3aa: CASSLNVLGGNTDTQYF; CDR3nt: TGTGCCAGCAGCTTAAACGTTTTAGGGGGGAACACAGATACGCAGTATTTT
abundance: NA; d_gene: TRBD1; j_gene: TRBJ1-1; v_gene: TRBV2; CDR3aa: CASSGDRLNTEAFF; CDR3nt: TGTGCCAGCAGCGGGGACAGACTGAACACTGAAGCTTTCTTT
abundance: NA; d_gene: NA; j_gene: TRBJ1-2; v_gene: TRBV6-5; CDR3aa: CASSSRTAKGYGYTF; CDR3nt: TGTGCCAGCAGTTCACGGACAGCAAAGGGCTATGGCTACACCTTC
abundance: few; d_gene: NA; j_gene: TRBJ2-3; v_gene: TRBV4-1; CDR3aa: CASSLADGITDTQYF; CDR3nt: TGCGCCAGCAGCCTAGCGGACGGAATCACAGATACGCAGTATTTT
abundance: NA; d_gene: TRBD1; j_gene: TRBJ2-1; v_gene: TRBV9; CDR3aa: CASSDKTGGDNEQFF; CDR3nt: TGTGCCAGCAGCGACAAGACAGGGGGGGACAATGAGCAGTTCTTC
abundance: few; d_gene: TRBD2; j_gene: TRBJ2-1; v_gene: TRBV10-3; CDR3aa: CAISPASGSFNEQFF; CDR3nt: TGTGCCATCAGTCCGGCTAGCGGGAGTTTCAATGAGCAGTTCTTC
abundance: NA; d_gene: TRBD2; j_gene: TRBJ2-3; v_gene: TRBV20-1; CDR3aa: CSANNPLQRGFTDTQYF; CDR3nt: TGCAGTGCTAATAACCCTCTCCAGCGGGGGTTCACAGATACGCAGTATTTT
abundance: NA; d_gene: TRBD1; j_gene: TRBJ1-5; v_gene: TRBV28; CDR3aa: CASSGSQGASQPQHF; CDR3nt: TGTGCCAGCAGCGGATCGCAGGGGGCAAGCCAGCCCCAGCATTTT
abundance: NA; d_gene: NA; j_gene: TRBJ1-1; v_gene: TRBV20-1; CDR3aa: CSARDKGGFFPMNTEAFF; CDR3nt: TGCAGTGCTAGAGATAAGGGGGGGTTTTTCCCGATGAACACTGAAGCTTTCTTT
abundance: NA; d_gene: TRBD1; j_gene: TRBJ1-5; v_gene: TRBV3-1; CDR3aa: CASSPHPGTGINQPQHF; CDR3nt: TGTGCCAGCAGCCCTCACCCCGGGACAGGGATCAATCAGCCCCAGCATTTT
abundance: NA; d_gene: NA; j_gene: TRBJ2-6; v_gene: TRBV20-1; CDR3aa: CSARIPTGPPNVLTF; CDR3nt: TGCAGTGCTAGGATCCCAACCGGGCCCCCCAACGTCCTGACTTTC
abundance: NA; d_gene: TRBD2; j_gene: TRBJ2-1; v_gene: TRBV24-1; CDR3aa: CATSDPAGTSGRYEQFF; CDR3nt: TGTGCCACCAGTGATCCCGCCGGGACTAGCGGGAGGTATGAGCAGTTCTTC
abundance: few; d_gene: TRBD2; j_gene: TRBJ2-1; v_gene: TRBV9; CDR3aa: CASSDGLAGDGYNEQFF; CDR3nt: TGTGCCAGCAGCGACGGACTAGCGGGGGACGGATACAATGAGCAGTTCTTC
abundance: many; d_gene: TRBD1; j_gene: TRBJ1-4; v_gene: TRBV14; CDR3aa: CASSLTGRSYEKLFF; CDR3nt: TGTGCCAGCAGCCTGACAGGGCGTAGTTATGAAAAACTGTTTTTT
abundance: few; d_gene: NA; j_gene: TRBJ1-1; v_gene: TRBV18; CDR3aa: CASSPPMREGEAFF; CDR3nt: TGTGCCAGCTCACCACCGATGAGGGAGGGTGAAGCTTTCTTT
abundance: NA; d_gene: TRBD2; j_gene: TRBJ2-1; v_gene: TRBV10-2; CDR3aa: CASRTPGGRNEQFF; CDR3nt: TGCGCCAGCAGAACCCCGGGGGGAAGAAATGAGCAGTTCTTC
abundance: many; d_gene: NA; j_gene: TRBJ2-6; v_gene: TRBV5-1; CDR3aa: CASSSQVTGANVLTF; CDR3nt: TGCGCCAGCAGCTCCCAGGTAACTGGGGCCAACGTCCTGACTTTC
abundance: many; d_gene: NA; j_gene: TRBJ2-3; v_gene: TRBV11-2; CDR3aa: CASSLSGARPDTQYF; CDR3nt: TGTGCCAGCAGCTTATCCGGGGCTAGGCCAGATACGCAGTATTTT
abundance: many; d_gene: TRBD2; j_gene: TRBJ2-2; v_gene: TRBV12-3/TRBV12-4; CDR3aa: CAITLPGLAEGFNTGELFF; CDR3nt: TGTGCCATTACCCTACCGGGACTAGCGGAGGGGTTCAACACCGGGGAGCTGTTTTTT
abundance: few; d_gene: TRBD1; j_gene: TRBJ1-4; v_gene: TRBV12-3/TRBV12-4; CDR3aa: CASRGTGDSTNEKLFF; CDR3nt: TGTGCCAGCAGAGGGACAGGGGACTCGACTAATGAAAAACTGTTTTTT
abundance: NA; d_gene: TRBD1; j_gene: TRBJ1-2; v_gene: TRBV20-1; CDR3aa: CSARAGTGNYGYTF; CDR3nt: TGCAGTGCTAGGGCCGGGACAGGCAACTATGGCTACACCTTC
abundance: NA; d_gene: TRBD2; j_gene: TRBJ2-1; v_gene: TRBV13; CDR3aa: CASSPTSGGPGNEQFF; CDR3nt: TGTGCCAGCAGCCCAACTAGCGGGGGCCCCGGCAATGAGCAGTTCTTC
abundance: NA; d_gene: TRBD2; j_gene: TRBJ2-3; v_gene: TRBV2; CDR3aa: CASGPGLGVGDTQYF; CDR3nt: TGTGCCAGCGGGCCGGGACTAGGAGTCGGAGATACGCAGTATTTT
abundance: NA; d_gene: NA; j_gene: TRBJ1-1; v_gene: TRBV2; CDR3aa: CASSEIYNEAFF; CDR3nt: TGTGCCAGCAGTGAAATTTATAATGAAGCTTTCTTT
abundance: few; d_gene: NA; j_gene: TRBJ1-2; v_gene: TRBV6-4; CDR3aa: CASSEDGNYGYTF; CDR3nt: TGTGCCAGCAGTGAGGACGGTAACTATGGCTACACCTTC
abundance: few; d_gene: NA; j_gene: TRBJ2-2; v_gene: TRBV6-6; CDR3aa: CASASHGELFF; CDR3nt: TGTGCCAGCGCGAGTCACGGGGAGCTGTTTTTT
abundance: many; d_gene: TRBD1; j_gene: TRBJ1-6; v_gene: TRBV14; CDR3aa: CASTSGTGSNSPLHF; CDR3nt: TGTGCCAGCACTTCAGGGACAGGGTCCAATTCACCCCTCCACTTT
abundance: NA; d_gene: NA; j_gene: TRBJ2-3; v_gene: TRBV7-6; CDR3aa: CASSLALPLRNTDTQYF; CDR3nt: TGTGCCAGCAGCTTAGCCCTCCCGTTACGAAACACAGATACGCAGTATTTT
abundance: NA; d_gene: NA; j_gene: TRBJ2-5; v_gene: TRBV18; CDR3aa: CASSPLGVQETQYF; CDR3nt: TGTGCCAGCTCACCACTCGGGGTTCAAGAGACCCAGTACTTC
abundance: many; d_gene: NA; j_gene: TRBJ1-1; v_gene: TRBV12-3/TRBV12-4; CDR3aa: CASSLRGSLKAFF; CDR3nt: TGTGCCAGCAGTTTAAGGGGGTCCCTGAAAGCTTTCTTT
abundance: few; d_gene: NA; j_gene: TRBJ2-3; v_gene: TRBV2; CDR3aa: CASSVGLRTDTQYF; CDR3nt: TGTGCCAGCAGTGTCGGCCTCCGCACAGATACGCAGTATTTT
abundance: few; d_gene: NA; j_gene: TRBJ2-7; v_gene: TRBV12-3/TRBV12-4; CDR3aa: CASSHPPPHEQYF; CDR3nt: TGTGCCAGCAGCCATCCGCCCCCTCACGAGCAGTACTTC
abundance: NA; d_gene: NA; j_gene: TRBJ2-3; v_gene: TRBV6-1; CDR3aa: CASKSGASTDTQYF; CDR3nt: TGTGCCAGCAAATCAGGGGCGAGCACAGATACGCAGTATTTT
abundance: many; d_gene: NA; j_gene: TRBJ2-1; v_gene: TRBV4-1; CDR3aa: CASSQVNMVSYNEQFF; CDR3nt: TGCGCCAGCAGCCAAGTGAACATGGTATCCTACAATGAGCAGTTCTTC
abundance: few; d_gene: NA; j_gene: TRBJ2-3; v_gene: TRBV20-1; CDR3aa: CSARDTEDTQYF; CDR3nt: TGCAGTGCTAGAGATACAGAAGATACGCAGTATTTT
abundance: NA; d_gene: TRBD1; j_gene: TRBJ2-5; v_gene: TRBV18; CDR3aa: CASSPGTGRGETQYF; CDR3nt: TGTGCCAGCTCTCCCGGGACAGGGAGAGGAGAGACCCAGTACTTC
abundance: few; d_gene: TRBD1; j_gene: TRBJ2-1; v_gene: TRBV6-1; CDR3aa: CASRRDRYNEQFF; CDR3nt: TGTGCCAGCAGACGGGACAGATACAATGAGCAGTTCTTC
abundance: NA; d_gene: NA; j_gene: TRBJ1-2; v_gene: TRBV28; CDR3aa: CASSPTPDTDGYTF; CDR3nt: TGTGCCAGCAGTCCCACCCCGGACACGGACGGCTACACCTTC
abundance: NA; d_gene: NA; j_gene: TRBJ2-5; v_gene: TRBV9; CDR3aa: CASSVGWGSGETQYF; CDR3nt: TGTGCCAGCAGCGTAGGCTGGGGGAGTGGAGAGACCCAGTACTTC
abundance: NA; d_gene: NA; j_gene: TRBJ2-1; v_gene: TRBV3-1; CDR3aa: CASSQESGLASPLYNEQFF; CDR3nt: TGTGCCAGCAGCCAAGAAAGTGGGCTAGCGTCCCCCCTCTACAATGAGCAGTTCTTC
abundance: few; d_gene: NA; j_gene: TRBJ2-1; v_gene: TRBV15; CDR3aa: CATSRELGSYNEQFF; CDR3nt: TGTGCCACCAGCAGAGAACTTGGCTCCTACAATGAGCAGTTCTTC
abundance: many; d_gene: TRBD1; j_gene: TRBJ1-5; v_gene: TRBV16; CDR3aa: CASSQGTGNLPQHF; CDR3nt: TGTGCCAGCAGCCAAGGGACAGGTAATCTGCCCCAGCATTTT
abundance: many; d_gene: NA; j_gene: TRBJ2-1; v_gene: TRBV10-3; CDR3aa: CAISEIGSDSSYNEQFF; CDR3nt: TGTGCCATCAGTGAGATCGGGTCGGATAGCTCCTACAATGAGCAGTTCTTC
abundance: many; d_gene: NA; j_gene: TRBJ1-3; v_gene: TRBV28; CDR3aa: CASSWDTGSGNTIYF; CDR3nt: TGTGCCAGCAGTTGGGACACGGGCTCTGGAAACACCATATATTTT
abundance: few; d_gene: TRBD1; j_gene: TRBJ1-2; v_gene: TRBV6-1; CDR3aa: CASSQTTGVAYTF; CDR3nt: TGTGCCAGCAGTCAAACGACAGGGGTGGCGTACACCTTC